This T cell receptor beta chain derives from a study of identical twins. A note on this clonotype: The antigen is not known.

Study outcomes and limitations: Conclusions relied on cross-sectional statistical analysis, not following the same donors.

Unique molecular identifiers were present on cDNA, and template switching added a universal primer site. TCRdb used MiXCR to reprocess the 5' RACE reads, holding one entry per CDR3 protein. The sample carries roughly 1,500,000 distinct CDR3 sequences, under 35% recorded once. Germline CDR1 MNHEY, CDR2 SVGAGI. This CDR3 is 16 amino acids long. V lost 2 bases to trimming and J lost 2 bases; unmatched junction nucleotides: 6. Every sampled donor was Caucasian and healthy. The chain joins TRBV6-5 to TRBJ2-1; 7 bases are a match to TRBD2. The TCR was taken from a newborn girl in good health. The sequencing sample was made of cord blood. CDR3 residues: CASSYVPGGTYNEQFF. In DNA, the CDR3 is TGTGCCAGCAGTTACGTCCCGGGAGGAACCTACAATGAGCAGTTCTTC.